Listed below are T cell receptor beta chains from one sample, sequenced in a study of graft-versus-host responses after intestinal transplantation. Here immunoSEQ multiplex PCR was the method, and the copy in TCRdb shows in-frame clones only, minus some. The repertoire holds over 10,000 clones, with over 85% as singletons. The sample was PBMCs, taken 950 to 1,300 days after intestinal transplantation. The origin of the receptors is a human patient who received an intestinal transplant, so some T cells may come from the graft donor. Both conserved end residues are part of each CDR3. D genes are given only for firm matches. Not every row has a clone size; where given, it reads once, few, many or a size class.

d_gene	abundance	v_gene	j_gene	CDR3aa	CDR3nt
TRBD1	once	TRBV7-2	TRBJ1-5	CASSTQGVQPQHF	TGTGCCAGCAGCACGCAGGGGGTTCAGCCCCAGCATTTT
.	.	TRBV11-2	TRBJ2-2	CASTPEAGTGELFF	TGTGCCAGCACCCCAGAGGCGGGGACCGGGGAGCTGTTTTTT
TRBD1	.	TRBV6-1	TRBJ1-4	CASSITGTGGEKLFF	TGTGCCAGCAGTATAACCGGGACAGGGGGTGAAAAACTGTTTTTT
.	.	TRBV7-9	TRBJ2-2	CASSPPANTGELFF	TGTGCCAGCAGCCCCCCAGCGAACACCGGGGAGCTGTTTTTT
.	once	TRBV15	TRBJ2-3	CATSRESGGPDTQYF	TGTGCCACCAGCAGAGAGTCCGGGGGCCCGGATACGCAGTATTTT
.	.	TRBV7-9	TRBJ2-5	CASSPRFREETQYF	TGTGCCAGCAGCCCCCGTTTTAGGGAGGAGACCCAGTACTTC
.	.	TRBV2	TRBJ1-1	CASSAQGNTEAFF	TGTGCCAGCAGTGCTCAGGGGAACACTGAAGCTTTCTTT
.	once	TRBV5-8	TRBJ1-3	CASSFSGPGNTIYF	TGTGCCAGCAGCTTTTCAGGTCCGGGGAACACCATATATTTT
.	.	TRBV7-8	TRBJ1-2	CASSLRETNYGYTF	TGTGCCAGCAGCTTACGGGAGACTAACTATGGCTACACCTTC
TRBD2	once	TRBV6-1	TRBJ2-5	CASRASGGETQYF	TGTGCCAGCAGGGCTAGCGGGGGAGAGACCCAGTACTTC
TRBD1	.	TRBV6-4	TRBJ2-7	CASSVETGASYEQYF	TGTGCCAGCAGTGTTGAGACAGGGGCTTCCTACGAGCAGTACTTC
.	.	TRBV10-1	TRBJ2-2	CASSVSRDIGELFF	TGCGCCAGCAGTGTTTCCCGGGACATCGGGGAGCTGTTTTTT
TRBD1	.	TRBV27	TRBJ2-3	CASADRDGTDTQYF	TGTGCCAGCGCGGACAGGGATGGCACAGATACGCAGTATTTT
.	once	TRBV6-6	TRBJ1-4	CASLETGGISEKLFF	TGTGCCAGCCTCGAAACAGGTGGGATTAGTGAAAAACTGTTTTTT
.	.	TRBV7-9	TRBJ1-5	CASSLGEDGNQPQHF	TGTGCCAGCAGCTTAGGGGAAGACGGCAATCAGCCCCAGCATTTT
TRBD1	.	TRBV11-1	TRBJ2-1	CASSSDRGGSYNEQFF	TGTGCCAGCAGCTCCGACAGGGGCGGCTCCTACAATGAGCAGTTCTTC
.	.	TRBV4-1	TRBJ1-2	CASSQPDRTSGGYTF	TGCGCCAGCAGCCAGCCCGACAGGACCAGTGGAGGCTACACCTTC
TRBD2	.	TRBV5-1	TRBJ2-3	CASSLGSGGFADTQYF	TGCGCCAGCAGCTTGGGTAGCGGGGGGTTCGCAGATACGCAGTATTTT
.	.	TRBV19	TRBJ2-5	CASSIWSEETQYF	TGTGCCAGTAGTATTTGGTCCGAAGAGACCCAGTACTTC
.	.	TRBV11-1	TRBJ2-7	CASSLARGLYEQYF	TGTGCCAGCAGCTTAGCACGGGGTTTATACGAGCAGTACTTC
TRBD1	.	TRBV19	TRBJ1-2	CASSPGQRSYTF	TGTGCCAGTAGTCCGGGACAGAGGAGCTACACCTTC
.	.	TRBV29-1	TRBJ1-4	CSVSGEEKLFF	TGCAGCGTTAGCGGGGAAGAAAAACTGTTTTTT
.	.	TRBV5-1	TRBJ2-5	CASSFLETQYF	TGCGCCAGCAGCTTTTTGGAGACCCAGTACTTC
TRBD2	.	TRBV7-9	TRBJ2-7	CASSPDSPAGNEQYF	TGTGCCAGCAGCCCAGACAGTCCAGCGGGGAACGAGCAGTACTTC
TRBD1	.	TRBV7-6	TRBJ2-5	CASSRDREETQYF	TGTGCCAGCAGCCGAGACAGGGAAGAGACCCAGTACTTC
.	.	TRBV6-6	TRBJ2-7	CASSYEDSNYEQYF	TGTGCCAGCAGTTACGAGGACAGCAATTACGAGCAGTACTTC
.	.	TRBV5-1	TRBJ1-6	CASSVQGLDSPLHF	TGCGCCAGCAGCGTCCAGGGGTTGGATTCACCCCTCCACTTT
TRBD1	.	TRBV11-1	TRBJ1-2	CASSDRGYWYGYTF	TGTGCCAGCAGCGACAGGGGATATTGGTATGGCTACACCTTC
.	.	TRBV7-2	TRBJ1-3	CASSLGQPGWAGNTIYF	TGTGCCAGCAGCTTAGGACAGCCGGGATGGGCTGGAAACACCATATATTTT
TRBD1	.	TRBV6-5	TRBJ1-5	CASTGQGNQPQHF	TGTGCCAGCACCGGACAGGGGAATCAGCCCCAGCATTTT
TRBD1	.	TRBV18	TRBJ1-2	CASSRDRVTGYTF	TGTGCCAGCTCACGGGACAGGGTGACCGGCTACACCTTC